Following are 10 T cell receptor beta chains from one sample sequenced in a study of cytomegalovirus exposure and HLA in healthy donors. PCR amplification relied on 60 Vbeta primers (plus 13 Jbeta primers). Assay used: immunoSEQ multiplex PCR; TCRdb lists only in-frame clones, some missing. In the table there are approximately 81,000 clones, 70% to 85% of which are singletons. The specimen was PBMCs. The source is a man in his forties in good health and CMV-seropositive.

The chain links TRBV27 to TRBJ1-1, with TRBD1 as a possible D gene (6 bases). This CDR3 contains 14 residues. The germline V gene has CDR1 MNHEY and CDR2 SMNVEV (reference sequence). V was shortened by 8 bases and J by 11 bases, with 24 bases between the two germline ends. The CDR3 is CASPTQGRESGAFF. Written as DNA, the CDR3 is TGTGCCAGCCCTACCCAGGGGAGGGAAAGTGGCGCTTTCTTT.

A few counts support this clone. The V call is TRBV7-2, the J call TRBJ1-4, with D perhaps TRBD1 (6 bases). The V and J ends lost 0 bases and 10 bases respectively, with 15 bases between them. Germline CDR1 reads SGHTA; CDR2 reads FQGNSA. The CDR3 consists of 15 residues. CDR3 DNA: TGTGCCAGCAGCTTAGCAGGGGGGGTCTCGGGAAAACTGTTTTTT. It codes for CASSLAGGVSGKLFF.

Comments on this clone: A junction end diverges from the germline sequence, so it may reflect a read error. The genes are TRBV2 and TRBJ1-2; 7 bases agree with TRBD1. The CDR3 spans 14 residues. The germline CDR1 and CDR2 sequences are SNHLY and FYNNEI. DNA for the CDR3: TGTGCCAGCGGTGAGGGAGACAGGGCTGGAGGCTACACCTTC. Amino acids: CASGEGDRAGGYTF.

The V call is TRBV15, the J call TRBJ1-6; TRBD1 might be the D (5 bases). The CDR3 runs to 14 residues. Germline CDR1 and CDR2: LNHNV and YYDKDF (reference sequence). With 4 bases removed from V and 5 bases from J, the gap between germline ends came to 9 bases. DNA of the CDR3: TGTGCCACCAGCATCGACAGCGATAATTCACCCCTCCACTTT. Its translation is CATSIDSDNSPLHF.

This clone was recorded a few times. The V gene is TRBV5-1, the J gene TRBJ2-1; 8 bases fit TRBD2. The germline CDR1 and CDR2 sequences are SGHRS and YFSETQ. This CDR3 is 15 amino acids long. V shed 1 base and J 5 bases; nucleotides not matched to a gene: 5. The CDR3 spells CASSLRTSGDNEQFF. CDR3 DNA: TGCGCCAGCAGCTTGCGTACTAGCGGAGACAATGAGCAGTTCTTC.

CDR3 in DNA: TGTGCCAGTAGTATGAGTGCTGGGGGCGGTCAGCCCCAGCATTTT. Its translation: CASSMSAGGGQPQHF. V gene TRBV19 combines with J gene TRBJ1-5; a weak D match, TRBD1 (6 bases). V lost 3 bases and J lost 6, with 15 bases in between. The germline V gene encodes CDR1 LNHDA and CDR2 SQIVND (reference sequence). The CDR3 has 15 residues.

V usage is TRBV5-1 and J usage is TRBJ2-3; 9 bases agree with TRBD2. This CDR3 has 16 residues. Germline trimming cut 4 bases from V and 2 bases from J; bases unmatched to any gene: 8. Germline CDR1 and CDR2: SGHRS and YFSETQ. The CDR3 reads CASSRGLAHDTDTQYF. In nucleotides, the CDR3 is TGCGCCAGCAGCAGGGGACTAGCCCACGACACAGATACGCAGTATTTT.

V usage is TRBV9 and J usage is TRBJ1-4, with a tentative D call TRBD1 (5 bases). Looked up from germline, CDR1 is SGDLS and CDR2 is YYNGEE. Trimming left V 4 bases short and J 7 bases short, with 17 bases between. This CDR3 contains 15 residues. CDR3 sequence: CASSPPPLGGEKLFF. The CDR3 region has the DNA TGTGCCAGCAGCCCCCCTCCTTTGGGGGGTGAAAAACTGTTTTTT. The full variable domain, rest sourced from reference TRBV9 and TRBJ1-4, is DSGVTQTPKHLITATGQRVTLRCSPRSGDLSVYWYQQSLDQGLQFLIQYYNGEERAKGNILERFSAQQFPDLHSELNLSSLELGDSALYFCASSPPPLGGEKLFFGSGTQLSVL.

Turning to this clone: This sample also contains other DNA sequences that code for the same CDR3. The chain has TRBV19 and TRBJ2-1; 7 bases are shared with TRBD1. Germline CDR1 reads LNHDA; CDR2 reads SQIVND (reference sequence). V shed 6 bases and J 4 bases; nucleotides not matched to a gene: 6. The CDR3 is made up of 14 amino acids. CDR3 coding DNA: TGTGCCAGTAGCTTAGGGGGCACGTACAATGAGCAGTTCTTC. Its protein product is CASSLGGTYNEQFF.

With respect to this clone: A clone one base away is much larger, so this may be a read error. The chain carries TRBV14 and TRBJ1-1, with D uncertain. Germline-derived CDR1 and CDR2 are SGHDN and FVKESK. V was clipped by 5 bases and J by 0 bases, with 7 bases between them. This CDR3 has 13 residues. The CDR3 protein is CASSSDMNTEAFF. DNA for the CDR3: TGTGCCAGCAGCTCAGACATGAACACTGAAGCTTTCTTT.